This T cell receptor (beta chain) came from a study of cytomegalovirus exposure and HLA in healthy donors. For the study at large: Earlier results showed 120 million or so unique TCR beta sequences derived from some 190 million T cells.

Losses at the gene ends were 2 bases for V and 7 bases for J; bases not matched to a gene: 4. The CDR3 consists of 13 residues. The germline CDR1 and CDR2 sequences are SGHTA and FQGNSA. Overall study findings and caveats: As a later analysis revealed, the rate of TCR association differed by HLA locus, with DRB1 most and HLA-C fewest.

Worth noting for this clone: Antigen specificity is unknown.

The PCR contained 60 Vbeta and 13 Jbeta primers. Generated by immunoSEQ multiplex PCR, the TCRdb table keeps only in-frame clones and is missing some. The table lists about 140,000 clones, approximately 82% of them singletons, with 9% to 10% in the top ten. The gene calls are TRBV7-2 and TRBJ1-1, with 7 nucleotides matching TRBD1. The material sequenced was PBMCs. This sequence originates from a woman aged 55-69 years in good health and CMV-seropositive. This CDR3 is CASSLRQGVEAFF. The DNA for the CDR3 is TGTGCCAGCAGCTTACGTCAGGGGGTTGAAGCTTTCTTT.